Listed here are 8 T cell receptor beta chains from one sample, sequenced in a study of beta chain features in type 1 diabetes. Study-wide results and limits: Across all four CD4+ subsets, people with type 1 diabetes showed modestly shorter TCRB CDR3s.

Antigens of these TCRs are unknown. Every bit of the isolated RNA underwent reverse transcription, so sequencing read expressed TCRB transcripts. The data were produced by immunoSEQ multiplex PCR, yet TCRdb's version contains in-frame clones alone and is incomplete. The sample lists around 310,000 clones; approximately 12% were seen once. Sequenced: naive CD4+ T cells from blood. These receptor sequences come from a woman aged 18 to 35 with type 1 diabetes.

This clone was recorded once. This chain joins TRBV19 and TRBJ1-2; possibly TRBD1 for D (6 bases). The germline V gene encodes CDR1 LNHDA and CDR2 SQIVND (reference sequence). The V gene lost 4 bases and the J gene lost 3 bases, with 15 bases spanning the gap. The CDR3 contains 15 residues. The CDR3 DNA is TGTGCCAGTAGTACGCACAGGGCGGGAGACTATGGCTACACCTTC. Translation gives CASSTHRAGDYGYTF.

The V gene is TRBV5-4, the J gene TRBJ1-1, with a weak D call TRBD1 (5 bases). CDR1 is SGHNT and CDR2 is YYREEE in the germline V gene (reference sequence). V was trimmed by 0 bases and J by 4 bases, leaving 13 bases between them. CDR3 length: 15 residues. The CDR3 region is CASSLAGGVGTEAFF. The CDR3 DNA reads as TGTGCCAGCAGCTTGGCCGGGGGTGTAGGCACTGAAGCTTTCTTT. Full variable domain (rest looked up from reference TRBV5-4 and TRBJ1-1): ETGVTQSPTHLIKTRGQQVTLRCSSQSGHNTVSWYQQALGQGPQFIFQYYREEENGRGNFPPRFSGLQFPNYSSELNVNALELDDSALYLCASSLAGGVGTEAFFGQGTRLTVV.

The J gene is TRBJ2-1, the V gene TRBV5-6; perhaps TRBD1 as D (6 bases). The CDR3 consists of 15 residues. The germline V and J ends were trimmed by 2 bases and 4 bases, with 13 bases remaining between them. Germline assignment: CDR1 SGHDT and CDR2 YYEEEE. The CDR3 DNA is TGTGCCAGCAGCTTTTACGGACAGCCATACAATGAGCAGTTCTTC. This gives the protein CASSFYGQPYNEQFF.

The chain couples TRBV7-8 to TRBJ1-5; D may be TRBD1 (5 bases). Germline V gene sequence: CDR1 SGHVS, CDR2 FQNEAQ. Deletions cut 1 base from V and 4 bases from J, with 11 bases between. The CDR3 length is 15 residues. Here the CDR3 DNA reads TGTGCCAGCAGCTTAGGGGGACTGCTTAATCAGCCCCAGCATTTT. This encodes CASSLGGLLNQPQHF.

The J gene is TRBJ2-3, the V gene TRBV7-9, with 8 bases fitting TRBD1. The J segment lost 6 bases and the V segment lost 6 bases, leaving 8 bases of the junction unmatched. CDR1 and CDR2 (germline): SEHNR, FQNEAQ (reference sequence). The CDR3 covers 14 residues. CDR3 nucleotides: TGTGCCAGCAGTTGGGACAGGCCCATGGATACGCAGTATTTT. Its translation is CASSWDRPMDTQYF. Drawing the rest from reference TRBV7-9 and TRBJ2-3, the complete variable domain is DTGVSQNPRHKITKRGQNVTFRCDPISEHNRLYWYRQTLGQGPEFLTYFQNEAQLEKSRLLSDRFSAERPKGSFSTLEIQRTEQGDSAMYLCASSWDRPMDTQYFGPGTRLTVL.

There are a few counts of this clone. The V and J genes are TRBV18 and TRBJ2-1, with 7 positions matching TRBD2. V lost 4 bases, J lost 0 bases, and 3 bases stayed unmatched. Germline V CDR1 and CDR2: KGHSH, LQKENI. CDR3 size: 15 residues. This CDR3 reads CASSRGGSSYNEQFF. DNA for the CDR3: TGTGCCAGCTCACGCGGGGGAAGCTCCTACAATGAGCAGTTCTTC.

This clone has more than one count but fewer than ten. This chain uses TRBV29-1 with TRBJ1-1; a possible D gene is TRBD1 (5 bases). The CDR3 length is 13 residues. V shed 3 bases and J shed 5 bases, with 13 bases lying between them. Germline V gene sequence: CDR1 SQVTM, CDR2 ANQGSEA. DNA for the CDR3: TGCAGCGTTGATAGGTCGGGGGGGACTGAAGCTTTCTTT. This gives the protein CSVDRSGGTEAFF.

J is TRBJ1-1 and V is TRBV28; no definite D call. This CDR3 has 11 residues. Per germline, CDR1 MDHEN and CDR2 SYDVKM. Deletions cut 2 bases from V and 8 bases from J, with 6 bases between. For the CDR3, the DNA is TGTGCCAGCAGTTTACCGCAGGAAGCTTTCTTT. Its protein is CASSLPQEAFF.